Given below is one T cell receptor (beta chain) in context. The data stem from a study of blood T cell repertoires in COVID-19. Study in general: T cells, B-cell-depleted T cells, or PBMCs supplied cDNA or gDNA.

In the original processing: Quantification of nucleated cells was approximated via reference gene primer amplification. Sequencing was performed with immunoSEQ multiplex PCR; in TCRdb, only in-frame clones are kept and a portion is missing. Clonal size and the V and J genes are those of that table, whereas D and trimming came from the DNA. The repertoire includes about 370,000 clones, under 90% of them detected once, and approximately 1.5% sits in the top ten. CDR3 size: 15 residues. Germline V gene sequence: CDR1 SGHKS, CDR2 YYEKEE (reference sequence). V dropped 1 base and J dropped 4 bases, with 11 bases sitting between them. Membership in each cohort depended on participant-reported clinical history. Symptom resolution, clearance, or two negative PCRs marked donors in Cohort 3 as recovered.

The chain uses TRBV5-5 and TRBJ2-2, with D unclear. Specimen: PBMCs or T cells enriched from blood (not recorded which). This clonotype was obtained from a young woman who had recovered from COVID-19. Here the CDR3 DNA reads TGTGCCAGCAGCTTGAGGCTAGTGGGCACCGGGGAGCTGTTTTTT. It specifies CASSLRLVGTGELFF. The variable domain in full, with the rest retrieved from reference TRBV5-5 and TRBJ2-2, is DAGVTQSPTHLIKTRGQQVTLRCSPISGHKSVSWYQQVLGQGPQFIFQYYEKEERGRGNFPDRFSARQFPNYSSELNVNALLLGDSALYLCASSLRLVGTGELFFGEGSRLTVL.